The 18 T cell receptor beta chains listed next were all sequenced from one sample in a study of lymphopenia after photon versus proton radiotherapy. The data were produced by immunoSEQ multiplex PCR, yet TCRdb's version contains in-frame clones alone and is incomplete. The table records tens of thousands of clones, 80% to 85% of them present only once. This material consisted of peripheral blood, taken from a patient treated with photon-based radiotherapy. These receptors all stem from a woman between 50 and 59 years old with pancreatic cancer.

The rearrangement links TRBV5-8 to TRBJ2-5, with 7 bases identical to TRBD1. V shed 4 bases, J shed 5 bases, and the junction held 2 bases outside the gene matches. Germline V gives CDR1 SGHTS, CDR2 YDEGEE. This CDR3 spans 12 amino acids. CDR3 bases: TGTGCCAGCAGCGTGACAGGGGAGACCCAGTACTTC. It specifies CASSVTGETQYF.

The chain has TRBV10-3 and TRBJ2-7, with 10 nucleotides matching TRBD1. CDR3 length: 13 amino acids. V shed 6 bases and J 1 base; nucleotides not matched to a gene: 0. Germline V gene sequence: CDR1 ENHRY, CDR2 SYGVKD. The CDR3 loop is CAIRDRGSYEQYF. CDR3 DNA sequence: TGTGCCATCAGGGACAGGGGGTCCTACGAGCAGTACTTC.

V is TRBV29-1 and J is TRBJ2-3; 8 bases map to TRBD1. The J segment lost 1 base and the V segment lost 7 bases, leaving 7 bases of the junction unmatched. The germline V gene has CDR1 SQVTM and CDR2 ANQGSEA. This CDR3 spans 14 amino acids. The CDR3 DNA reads TGCAGCGCCAGGACAGGGCGCGGCACAGATACGCAGTATTTT. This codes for CSARTGRGTDTQYF.

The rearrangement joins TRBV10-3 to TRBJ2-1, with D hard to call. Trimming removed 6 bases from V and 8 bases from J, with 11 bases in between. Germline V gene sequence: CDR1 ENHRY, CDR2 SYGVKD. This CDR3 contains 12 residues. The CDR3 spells CAIRGIGYEQFF. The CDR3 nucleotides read TGTGCCATCAGGGGGATTGGATATGAGCAGTTCTTC.

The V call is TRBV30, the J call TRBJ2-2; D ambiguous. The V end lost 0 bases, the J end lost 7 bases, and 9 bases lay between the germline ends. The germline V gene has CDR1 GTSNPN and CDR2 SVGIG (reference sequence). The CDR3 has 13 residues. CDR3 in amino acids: CAWSVTAIGELFF. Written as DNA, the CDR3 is TGTGCCTGGAGTGTAACGGCTATCGGGGAGCTGTTTTTT.

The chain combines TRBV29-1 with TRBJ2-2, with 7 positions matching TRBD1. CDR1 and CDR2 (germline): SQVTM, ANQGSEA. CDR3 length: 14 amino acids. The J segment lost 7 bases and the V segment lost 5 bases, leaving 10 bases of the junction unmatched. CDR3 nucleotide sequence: TGCAGCGTTCAAGGGCAGGGGGTTAACGGGGAGCTGTTTTTT. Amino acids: CSVQGQGVNGELFF.

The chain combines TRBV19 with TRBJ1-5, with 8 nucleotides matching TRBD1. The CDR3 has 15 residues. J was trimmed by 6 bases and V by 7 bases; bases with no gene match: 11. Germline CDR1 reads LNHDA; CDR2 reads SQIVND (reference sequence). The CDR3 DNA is TGTGCCAGTAATCAGGGGACAGGAATAGGTCAGCCCCAGCATTTT. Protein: CASNQGTGIGQPQHF.

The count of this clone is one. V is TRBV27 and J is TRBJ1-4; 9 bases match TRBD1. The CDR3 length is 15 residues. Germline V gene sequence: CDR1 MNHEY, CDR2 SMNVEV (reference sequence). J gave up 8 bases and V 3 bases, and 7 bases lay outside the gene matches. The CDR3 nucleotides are TGTGCCAGCAGTTTCTTGGGACAGGGTAACGAAAAACTGTTTTTT. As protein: CASSFLGQGNEKLFF.

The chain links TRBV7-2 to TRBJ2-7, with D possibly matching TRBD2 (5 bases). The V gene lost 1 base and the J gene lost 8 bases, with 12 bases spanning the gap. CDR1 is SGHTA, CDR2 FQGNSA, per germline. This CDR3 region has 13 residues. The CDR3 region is CASSLDPSFQQYF. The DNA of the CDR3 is TGTGCCAGCAGCTTAGACCCTAGCTTCCAGCAGTACTTC.

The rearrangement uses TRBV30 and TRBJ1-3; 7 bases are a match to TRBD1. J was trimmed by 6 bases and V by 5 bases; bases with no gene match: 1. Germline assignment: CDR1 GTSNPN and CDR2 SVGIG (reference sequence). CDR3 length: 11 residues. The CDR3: CAWDRENTIYF. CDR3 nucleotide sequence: TGTGCCTGGGACAGGGAAAACACCATATATTTT.

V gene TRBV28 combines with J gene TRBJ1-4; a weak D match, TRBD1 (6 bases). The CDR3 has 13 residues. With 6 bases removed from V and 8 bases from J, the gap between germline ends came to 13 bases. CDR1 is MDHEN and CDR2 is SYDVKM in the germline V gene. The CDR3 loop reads CASRGRGWEKLFF. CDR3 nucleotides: TGTGCCAGCAGGGGCAGGGGTTGGGAAAAACTGTTTTTT.

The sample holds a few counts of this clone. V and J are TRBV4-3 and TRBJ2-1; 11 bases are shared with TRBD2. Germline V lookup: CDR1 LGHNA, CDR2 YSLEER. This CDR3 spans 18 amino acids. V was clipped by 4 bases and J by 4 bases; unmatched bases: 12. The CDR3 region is CASSPSPGLADHYNEQFF. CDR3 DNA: TGCGCCAGCAGCCCGTCGCCGGGACTAGCGGACCATTACAATGAGCAGTTCTTC.

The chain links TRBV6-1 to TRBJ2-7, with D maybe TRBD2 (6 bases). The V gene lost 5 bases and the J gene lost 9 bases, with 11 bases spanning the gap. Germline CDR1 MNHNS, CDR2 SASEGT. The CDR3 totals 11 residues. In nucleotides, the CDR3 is TGTGCCAGCAGTTCGACTAGTCGGCAGTACTTC. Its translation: CASSSTSRQYF.

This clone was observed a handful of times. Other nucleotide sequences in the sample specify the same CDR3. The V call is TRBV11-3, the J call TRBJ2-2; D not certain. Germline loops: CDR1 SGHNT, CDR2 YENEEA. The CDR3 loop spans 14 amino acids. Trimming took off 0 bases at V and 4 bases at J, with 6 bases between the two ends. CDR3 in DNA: TGTGCCAGCAGCTTAGATCTGAGCACCGGGGAGCTGTTTTTT. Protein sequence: CASSLDLSTGELFF.

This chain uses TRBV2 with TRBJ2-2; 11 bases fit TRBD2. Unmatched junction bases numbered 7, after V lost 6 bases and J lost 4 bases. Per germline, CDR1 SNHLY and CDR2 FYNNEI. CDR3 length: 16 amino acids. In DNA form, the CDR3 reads TGTGCCAGCAGGGCAACTAGCGGGAGACTCACCGGGGAGCTGTTTTTT. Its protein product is CASRATSGRLTGELFF.

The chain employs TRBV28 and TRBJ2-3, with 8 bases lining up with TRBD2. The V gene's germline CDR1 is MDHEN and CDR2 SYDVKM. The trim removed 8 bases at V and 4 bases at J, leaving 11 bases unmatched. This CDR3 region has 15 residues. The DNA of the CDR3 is TGTGCCAGCGGGGGGTCGGGAGGGGCGGCAGATACGCAGTATTTT. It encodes CASGGSGGAADTQYF.

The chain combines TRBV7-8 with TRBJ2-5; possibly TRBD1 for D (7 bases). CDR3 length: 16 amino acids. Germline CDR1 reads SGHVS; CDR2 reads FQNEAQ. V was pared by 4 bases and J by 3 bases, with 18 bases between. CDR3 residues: CASSSGGGGVEETQYF. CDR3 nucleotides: TGTGCCAGCAGCTCAGGAGGAGGGGGCGTCGAAGAGACCCAGTACTTC. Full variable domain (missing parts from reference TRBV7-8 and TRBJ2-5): GAGVSQSPRYKVAKRGQDVALRCDPISGHVSLFWYQQALGQGPEFLTYFQNEAQLDKSGLPSDRFFAERPEGSVSTLKIQRTQQEDSAVYLCASSSGGGGVEETQYFGPGTRLLVL.

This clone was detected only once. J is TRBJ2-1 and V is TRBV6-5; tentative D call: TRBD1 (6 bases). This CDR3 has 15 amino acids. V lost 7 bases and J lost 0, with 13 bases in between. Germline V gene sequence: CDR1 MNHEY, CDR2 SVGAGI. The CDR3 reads CASNGDTSSYNEQFF. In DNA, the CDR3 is TGTGCCAGCAATGGGGACACGAGCTCCTACAATGAGCAGTTCTTC.